The 25 T cell receptor beta chains below come from one sample, sequenced in a study of blood T cells in healthy people across ages. A second PCR, run for roughly 6 to 11 cycles, used a sample-barcoded 5' primer plus a J-beta primer mix. TCRdb processed the 5' RACE reads anew with MiXCR; each CDR3 protein has one entry. Of over 600,000 distinct CDR3 sequences listed, around 38% are singletons. Specimen: blood. The receptors here all came from a man older than 75 in good health.

The CDR3 protein is CSVEELTGAEKLFF. As DNA, the CDR3 is TGCAGCGTTGAAGAGTTGACAGGGGCTGAAAAACTGTTTTTT. The chain recombines TRBV29-1 with TRBJ1-4; TRBD1 matches at 8 bases. Germline V gene lookup returns CDR1 SQVTM and CDR2 ANQGSEA. The CDR3 is 14 amino acids. V gave up 0 bases and J gave up 7 bases; unmatched junction bases: 4.

Regarding this clonotype: At one end, the junction sequence differs from germline, possibly due to a read error. The CDR3 spells CASSFGESIDTQYF. In DNA form, the CDR3 reads TGTGCCAGCAGCTTCGGGGAAAGCATAGATACGCAGTATTTT. The chain has TRBV11-2 and TRBJ2-3; TRBD2 is a possible D gene (5 bases). CDR3 length: 14 residues. Germline V gene sequence: CDR1 SGHAT, CDR2 FQNNGV.

This chain uses TRBV7-2 with TRBJ2-1; tentative D call: TRBD2 (5 bases). The DNA end is more similar to TRBJ2-7, so the J call may be wrong. CDR1 is SGHTA and CDR2 is FQGNSA in the germline V gene. The CDR3 length is 16 residues. The CDR3 sequence is CASSSRIGSSYNEQYF. The CDR3 coding sequence is TGTGCCAGCAGCTCCCGGATAGGGAGCTCCTACAATGAGCAGTACTTC.

Comment on this clonotype: Since the CDR3 does not end with the conserved phenylalanine or tryptophan, this likely comes from a read error. CDR3 residues: CASSQVRGSGNEQFL. The DNA for the CDR3 is TGTGCCAGCAGCCAAGTACGGGGGTCGGGGAATGAGCAGTTCTTA. This chain connects TRBV4-2 to TRBJ2-1; D may be TRBD2 (6 bases). The CDR3 contains 15 residues. V shed 1 base and J shed 7 bases, with 14 bases lying between them. CDR1 LGHNA and CDR2 YNFKEQ come from the germline V gene.

Notes on this clonotype: One base away lies a much larger clone, so this may be a sequencing read error. J is TRBJ1-6 and V is TRBV4-1; possibly TRBD1 for D (6 bases). Germline V gene data show CDR1 as MGHRA and CDR2 as YSYEKL. With 0 bases removed from V and 11 bases from J, the gap between germline ends came to 17 bases. This CDR3 spans 16 amino acids. CDR3 sequence reads: CASSQDHGRGYPPLHF. In nucleotides, the CDR3 is TGCGCCAGCAGCCAAGATCATGGCAGGGGATATCCACCCCTCCACTTT.

The gene calls are TRBV27 and TRBJ2-1; possible D gene TRBD1, 6 bases. The V gene's germline CDR1 is MNHEY and CDR2 SMNVEV (reference sequence). CDR3 length: 15 amino acids. V lost 8 bases, J lost 9 bases, and 23 bases lay in between. CDR3 loop: CASRKAQDRVSEQFF. The CDR3 DNA sequence: TGTGCCAGCCGAAAGGCCCAGGACAGAGTTAGTGAGCAGTTCTTC.

This chain connects TRBV3-1 to TRBJ2-2, with D perhaps assigned TRBD1 or TRBD2 (6 bases each). The CDR3 covers 17 residues. Germline lookup yields CDR1 LGHDT and CDR2 YNNKEL (reference sequence). V was clipped by 0 bases and J by 5 bases, with 16 bases between them. The DNA of the CDR3 is TGTGCCAGCAGCCAAGAGGGGGGAAGGGGGAGTACCGGGGAGCTGTTTTTT. Translated, it gives CASSQEGGRGSTGELFF.

This clonotype has just a few counts. CDR3 DNA sequence: TGTGCCAGCAGCCAAGGGGACATCGACAATGAGCAGTACTTC. Its protein product is CASSQGDIDNEQYF. The V gene is TRBV4-2, the J gene TRBJ2-1, with D perhaps TRBD1 (6 bases). Matching the DNA end better, TRBJ2-7 makes the J call doubtful. Per the germline V gene, CDR1 is LGHNA and CDR2 is YNFKEQ. The CDR3 is 14 amino acids.

This clonotype showed up many times. The chain carries TRBV7-2 and TRBJ2-7, with TRBD2 matching 14 bases. CDR3 length: 15 amino acids. Per germline, CDR1 SGHTA and CDR2 FQGNSA. J lost 2 bases, V lost 6 bases, and 3 bases had no gene match. CDR3 region: CASSRLAGGPYEQYF. CDR3 nucleotides: TGTGCCAGCAGTCGACTAGCGGGAGGGCCCTACGAGCAGTACTTC.

This chain connects TRBV7-2 to TRBJ2-1; D is unclear. The CDR3 runs 14 residues. The ends were cut back, 1 base at V and 10 bases at J, with 14 bases in the middle. Germline V CDR1 and CDR2: SGHTA, FQGNSA. CDR3 protein: CASSLVANSAEQFF. The CDR3 DNA sequence: TGTGCCAGCAGCTTAGTTGCTAACTCGGCGGAGCAGTTCTTC. Complete variable domain (other parts from reference TRBV7-2 and TRBJ2-1): GAGVSQSPSNKVTEKGKDVELRCDPISGHTALYWYRQSLGQGLEFLIYFQGNSAPDKSGLPSDRFSAERTGGSVSTLTIQRTQQEDSAVYLCASSLVANSAEQFFGPGTRLTVL.

The rearrangement links TRBV7-2 to TRBJ2-5; 11 bases match TRBD2. In germline, CDR1 is SGHTA, CDR2 FQGNSA. The ends lost 0 bases at V and 3 bases at J; junction bases unmatched: 6. The CDR3 sequence is 17 residues long. CDR3 sequence: CASSLAGASGGKETQYF. The DNA for the CDR3 is TGTGCCAGCAGCTTAGCAGGGGCTAGCGGGGGGAAAGAGACCCAGTACTTC. Full variable domain (outside the CDR3, taken from reference TRBV7-2 and TRBJ2-5): GAGVSQSPSNKVTEKGKDVELRCDPISGHTALYWYRQSLGQGLEFLIYFQGNSAPDKSGLPSDRFSAERTGGSVSTLTIQRTQQEDSAVYLCASSLAGASGGKETQYFGPGTRLLVL.

The chain joins TRBV18 to TRBJ2-4; 9 positions match TRBD2. With V trimmed by 3 bases and J by 8 bases, 5 bases remained unmatched. Per the germline V gene, CDR1 is KGHSH and CDR2 is LQKENI. This CDR3 contains 14 residues. DNA for the CDR3: TGTGCCAGCTCACCCGGGACTAGCTTCGACATTCAGTACTTC. It specifies CASSPGTSFDIQYF.

The rearrangement uses TRBV3-1 and TRBJ2-1; TRBD2 matches at 10 bases. The trim removed 5 bases at V and 8 bases at J, leaving 9 bases unmatched. The CDR3 covers 15 residues. Per germline, CDR1 LGHDT and CDR2 YNNKEL (reference sequence). For the CDR3, the DNA is TGTGCCAGCAGCTTACTAGCGGGATATGGCGATGAGCAGTTCTTC. This codes for CASSLLAGYGDEQFF.

A few counts support this clonotype. The chain combines TRBV10-3 with TRBJ2-1, with 12 bases matching TRBD1. Germline lookup yields CDR1 ENHRY and CDR2 SYGVKD. The length of the CDR3 is 15 residues. V dropped 3 bases and J dropped 7; count of bases not matched to a gene: 4. The DNA for the CDR3 is TGTGCCATCAGTGAAGGGACAGGGGGCGGGAATGAGCAGTTCTTC. It specifies CAISEGTGGGNEQFF.

This clonotype was seen once. J is TRBJ2-5 and V is TRBV7-8; D might be TRBD1 or TRBD2, each matching 5 bases. Trimming cost V 4 bases and J 3 bases, with 21 bases left between them. The CDR3 runs 17 residues. Germline V gene sequence: CDR1 SGHVS, CDR2 FQNEAQ. This CDR3 is CASSSRGPGTIKETQYF. Written as DNA, the CDR3 is TGTGCCAGCAGCTCTAGGGGTCCCGGGACCATAAAAGAGACCCAGTACTTC.

In this sample, this clonotype turned up many times. This may come from a read error, since a much larger clone is one base off. The CDR3 reads CASSVTGQGGGQYF. The CDR3 coding sequence is TGTGCCAGCAGCGTAACAGGACAAGGAGGCGGGCAGTACTTC. The chain is built from TRBV7-8 and TRBJ2-7; TRBD1 or TRBD2 may be the D gene (5 bases each). The germline CDR1 and CDR2 sequences are SGHVS and FQNEAQ. The V end lost 5 bases, the J end lost 9 bases, and 20 bases lay between the germline ends. CDR3 length equals 14 residues.

This clonotype turned up a few times. This rearrangement joins TRBV14 to TRBJ2-1, with D unclear. Trimming shortened V by 4 bases and J by 0 bases, and 10 bases separated the two germline ends. Germline loops: CDR1 SGHDN, CDR2 FVKESK. The CDR3 sequence is 15 residues long. The CDR3 loop is CASSRRHGSYNEQFF. The CDR3 nucleotides are TGTGCCAGCAGCCGGCGTCACGGCTCCTACAATGAGCAGTTCTTC. Full variable domain (missing parts from reference TRBV14 and TRBJ2-1): EAGVTQFPSHSVIEKGQTVTLRCDPISGHDNLYWYRRVMGKEIKFLLHFVKESKQDESGMPNNRFLAERTGGTYSTLKVQPAELEDSGVYFCASSRRHGSYNEQFFGPGTRLTVL.

The CDR3 loop reads CASSQLVEIRANYGYTF. In DNA form, the CDR3 reads TGTGCCAGCAGCCAGCTCGTGGAGATTAGAGCTAACTATGGCTACACCTTC. This chain links TRBV7-9 with TRBJ1-2; D call uncertain. The CDR3 runs 17 residues. Germline CDR1 SEHNR, CDR2 FQNEAQ (reference sequence). The V gene lost 5 bases and the J gene lost 0 bases, with 19 bases spanning the gap.

J is TRBJ1-6 and V is TRBV27; 7 bases agree with TRBD1. The CDR3 spans 14 residues. The germline CDR1 and CDR2 sequences are MNHEY and SMNVEV (reference sequence). J was trimmed by 10 bases and V by 3 bases; bases with no gene match: 6. CDR3 DNA: TGTGCCAGCAGTTTCCGGGACAGTCGGTCACCCCTCCACTTT. Its protein is CASSFRDSRSPLHF.

The chain combines TRBV12-3 or TRBV12-4 with TRBJ2-1, with D tentatively TRBD2 (6 bases). V was shortened by 5 bases and J by 5 bases, with 25 bases between the two germline ends. There are 18 residues in the CDR3. CDR3 region: CASSVPSVGREKDNEQFF. The CDR3 region has the DNA TGTGCCAGCAGTGTCCCCTCAGTGGGGCGGGAAAAGGACAATGAGCAGTTCTTC.

This clonotype has a count of ten or more. This chain links TRBV7-9 with TRBJ2-6; D call uncertain. V was shortened by 5 bases and J by 0 bases, with 11 bases between the two germline ends. Germline V gene data show CDR1 as SEHNR and CDR2 as FQNEAQ (reference sequence). This CDR3 is 16 amino acids long. This chain's CDR3 is CASSPPSFSGANVLTF. The CDR3 DNA is TGTGCCAGCAGCCCTCCGTCTTTCTCTGGGGCCAACGTCCTGACTTTC.

The chain joins TRBV5-1 to TRBJ2-1; D might be TRBD2 (5 bases). Judging by the DNA end, TRBJ2-7 fits better; the J call may be wrong. CDR3 length: 15 residues. Germline V lookup: CDR1 SGHRS, CDR2 YFSETQ. The CDR3 nucleotides are TGCGCCAGCAACAAGGACTCGAGCTCCTACAATGAGCAGTACTTC. Protein: CASNKDSSSYNEQYF.

The CDR3 nucleotides are TGTGCCAGCAGCCTGGGGAGGCAGACCTACGAGCAGTACTTC. Protein: CASSLGRQTYEQYF. The chain employs TRBV11-2 and TRBJ2-7, with D possibly matching TRBD2 (6 bases). The CDR3 is 14 amino acids. Per germline, CDR1 SGHAT and CDR2 FQNNGV. The germline V and J ends were trimmed by 5 bases and 2 bases, with 13 bases remaining between them.

This clonotype came up a few times. The V call is TRBV29-1, the J call TRBJ1-1; a weak D match, TRBD1 (5 bases). The V gene lost 4 bases and the J gene lost 7 bases, with 13 bases spanning the gap. Germline V gene sequence: CDR1 SQVTM, CDR2 ANQGSEA. The length of the CDR3 is 12 residues. CDR3 coding DNA: TGCAGCGTTGTGGGGCCAGAGATTGAAGCTTTCTTT. It translates to CSVVGPEIEAFF.

This chain connects TRBV21-1 to TRBJ1-1. TRBV21-1 is a pseudogene locus. The CDR3 has 16 amino acids. The CDR3 DNA reads as TGTGCCAGCAGCAGAGGGAATTATAGCAGAGTGGGAGAAGCTTTCTTT. Residues: CASSRGNYSRVGEAFF.